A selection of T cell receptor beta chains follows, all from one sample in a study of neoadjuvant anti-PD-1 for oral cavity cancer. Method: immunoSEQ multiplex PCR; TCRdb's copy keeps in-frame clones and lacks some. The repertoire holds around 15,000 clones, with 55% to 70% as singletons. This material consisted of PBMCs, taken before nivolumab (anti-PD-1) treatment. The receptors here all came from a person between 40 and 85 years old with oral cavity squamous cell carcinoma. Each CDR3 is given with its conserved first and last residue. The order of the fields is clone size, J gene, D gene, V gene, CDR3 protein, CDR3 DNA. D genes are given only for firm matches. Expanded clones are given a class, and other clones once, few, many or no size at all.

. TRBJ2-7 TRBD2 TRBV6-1 CASSEDASGNYEQYF TGTGCCAGCAGTGAAGACGCTAGCGGGAACTACGAGCAGTACTTC
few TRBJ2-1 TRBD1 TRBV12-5 CASATGTGDNNEQFF TGTGCTAGTGCAACCGGGACAGGGGACAACAATGAGCAGTTCTTC
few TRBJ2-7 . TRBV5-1 CASSPGTFYEQYF TGCGCCAGCAGCCCGGGGACTTTCTACGAGCAGTACTTC
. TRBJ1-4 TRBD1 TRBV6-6 CASSYGTGLEGKLFF TGTGCCAGCAGTTACGGGACAGGGCTTGAAGGAAAACTGTTTTTT
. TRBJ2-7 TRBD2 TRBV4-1 CASSQGEGWREQYF TGCGCCAGCAGCCAAGGGGAGGGGTGGCGAGAGCAGTACTTC
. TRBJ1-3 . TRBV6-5 CASSYSSGRDTIYF TGTGCCAGCAGTTACTCGTCAGGGCGAGACACCATATATTTT
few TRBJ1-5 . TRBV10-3 CAISLNNQPQHF TGTGCCATCAGTCTTAACAATCAGCCCCAGCATTTT
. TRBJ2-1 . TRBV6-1 CASSARDIMDEQFF TGTGCCAGCAGCGCCCGGGACATTATGGATGAGCAGTTCTTC
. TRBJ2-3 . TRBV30 CAWNGGTDTQYF TGTGCCTGGAATGGGGGTACAGATACGCAGTATTTT
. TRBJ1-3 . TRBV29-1 CSVLTDSGNTIYF TGCAGCGTTCTGACAGACTCTGGAAACACCATATATTTT
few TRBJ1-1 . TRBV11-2 CASSLTGTGTEAFF TGTGCCAGCAGCTTAACAGGGACGGGGACTGAAGCTTTCTTT
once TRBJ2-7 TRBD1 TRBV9 CASSARDSNNYEQYF TGTGCCAGCAGCGCCCGGGACAGTAATAACTACGAGCAGTACTTC
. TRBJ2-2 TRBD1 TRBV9 CASSLGQGVGAGELFF TGTGCCAGCAGCCTGGGACAGGGAGTAGGAGCCGGGGAGCTGTTTTTT
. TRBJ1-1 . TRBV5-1 CASSLAGNMNTEAFF TGCGCCAGCAGCTTAGCAGGCAACATGAACACTGAAGCTTTCTTT
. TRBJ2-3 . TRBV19 CASSLGRGETDTQYF TGTGCCAGTAGTTTAGGCAGGGGAGAGACAGATACGCAGTATTTT
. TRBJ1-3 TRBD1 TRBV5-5 CASSLITGAGNTIYF TGTGCCAGCAGCTTGATAACAGGGGCAGGAAACACCATATATTTT
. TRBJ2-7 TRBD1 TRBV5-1 CASSSGGFAYEQYF TGCGCCAGCAGTTCAGGGGGCTTTGCCTACGAGCAGTACTTC
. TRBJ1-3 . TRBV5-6 CASSGLGRGNTIYF TGTGCCAGCTCAGGGCTAGGAAGGGGAAACACCATATATTTT
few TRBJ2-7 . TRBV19 CASSMPGQITSEQYF TGTGCCAGTAGTATGCCCGGACAGATCACGAGTGAGCAGTACTTC
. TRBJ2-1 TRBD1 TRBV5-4 CASSIKQGIEQFF TGTGCCAGCAGCATCAAACAGGGGATTGAGCAGTTCTTC
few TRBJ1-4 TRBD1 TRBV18 CASSPPGQGVFGANEKLFF TGTGCCAGCTCACCACCGGGACAGGGGGTTTTTGGAGCTAATGAAAAACTGTTTTTT
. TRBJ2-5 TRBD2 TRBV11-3 CASSWGLAGVETQYF TGTGCCAGCAGCTGGGGACTAGCGGGCGTTGAGACCCAGTACTTC
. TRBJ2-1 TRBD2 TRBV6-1 CASGGERSSYNEQFF TGTGCCAGCGGGGGGGAGCGAAGCTCCTACAATGAGCAGTTCTTC
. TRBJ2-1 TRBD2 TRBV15 CATSTPPWGAGGQSSYNEQFF TGTGCCACCAGCACCCCGCCGTGGGGGGCGGGAGGCCAAAGCTCCTACAATGAGCAGTTCTTC
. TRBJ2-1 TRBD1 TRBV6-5 CASSRDRRSNEQFF TGTGCCAGCAGCCGGGACAGGCGATCCAATGAGCAGTTCTTC
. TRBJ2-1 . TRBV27 CASSPRGLSYNEQFF TGTGCCAGCAGTCCCCGGGGTCTATCCTACAATGAGCAGTTCTTC
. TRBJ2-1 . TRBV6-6 CASSNQQGKDEQFF TGTGCCAGCAGTAACCAACAGGGAAAGGATGAGCAGTTCTTC
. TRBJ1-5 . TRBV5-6 CASSSSGTKGRQPQHF TGTGCCAGCAGCTCCTCCGGGACTAAGGGGCGGCAGCCCCAGCATTTT
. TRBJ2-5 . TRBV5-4 CASSLFQAGLGTQYF TGTGCCAGCAGCTTGTTCCAGGCAGGTTTGGGGACCCAGTACTTC
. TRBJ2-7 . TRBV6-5 CASSSFYEQYF TGTGCCAGCAGTTCCTTCTACGAGCAGTACTTC
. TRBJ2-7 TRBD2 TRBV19 CASSRLAGDRYEQYF TGTGCCAGTAGTAGACTAGCGGGAGACCGCTACGAGCAGTACTTC
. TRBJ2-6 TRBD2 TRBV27 CASSLALTSAGANVLTF TGTGCCAGCAGTTTAGCCCTAACTAGCGCTGGGGCCAACGTCCTGACTTTC
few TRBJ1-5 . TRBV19 CASSSFGGNQPQHF TGTGCCAGTAGTAGCTTCGGGGGCAATCAGCCCCAGCATTTT
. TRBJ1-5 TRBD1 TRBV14 CASSLTGNNQPQHF TGTGCCAGCAGCCTGACAGGGAACAATCAGCCCCAGCATTTT
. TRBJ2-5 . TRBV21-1 CASSKSPLSRVETQYF TGTGCCAGCAGCAAATCTCCGTTATCACGGGTGGAGACCCAGTACTTC
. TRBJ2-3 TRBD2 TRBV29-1 CSGTSGAGGTDTQYF TGCAGCGGGACTAGCGGGGCCGGGGGCACAGATACGCAGTATTTT
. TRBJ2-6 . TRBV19 CASSVDIFPSGANVLTF TGTGCCAGTAGTGTAGACATTTTCCCCTCTGGGGCCAACGTCCTGACTTTC